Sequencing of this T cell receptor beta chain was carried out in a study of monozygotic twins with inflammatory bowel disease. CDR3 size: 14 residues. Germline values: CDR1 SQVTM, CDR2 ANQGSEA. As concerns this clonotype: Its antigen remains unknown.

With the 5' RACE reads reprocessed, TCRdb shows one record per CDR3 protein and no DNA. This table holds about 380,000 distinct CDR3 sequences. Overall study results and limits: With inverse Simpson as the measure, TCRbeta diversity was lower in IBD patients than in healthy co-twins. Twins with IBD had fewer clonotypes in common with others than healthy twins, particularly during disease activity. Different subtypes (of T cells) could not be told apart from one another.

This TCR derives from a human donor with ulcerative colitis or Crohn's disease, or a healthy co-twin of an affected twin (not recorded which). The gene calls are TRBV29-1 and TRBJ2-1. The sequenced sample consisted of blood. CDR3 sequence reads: CSVRIDSSYNEQFF.